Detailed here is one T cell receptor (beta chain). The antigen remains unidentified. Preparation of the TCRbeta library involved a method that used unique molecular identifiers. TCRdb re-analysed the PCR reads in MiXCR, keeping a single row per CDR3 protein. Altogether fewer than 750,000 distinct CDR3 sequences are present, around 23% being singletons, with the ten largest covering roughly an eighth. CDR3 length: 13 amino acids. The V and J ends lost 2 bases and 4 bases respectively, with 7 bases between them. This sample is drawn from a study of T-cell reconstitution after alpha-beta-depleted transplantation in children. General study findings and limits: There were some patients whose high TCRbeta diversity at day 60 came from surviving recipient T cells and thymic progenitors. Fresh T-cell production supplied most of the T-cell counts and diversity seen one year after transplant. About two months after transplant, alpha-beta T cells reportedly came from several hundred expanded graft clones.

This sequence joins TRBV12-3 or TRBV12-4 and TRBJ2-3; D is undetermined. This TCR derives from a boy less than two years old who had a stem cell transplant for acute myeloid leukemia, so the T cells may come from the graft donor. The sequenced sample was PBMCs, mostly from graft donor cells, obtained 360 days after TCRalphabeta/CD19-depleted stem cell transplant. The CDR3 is CASSLNRPDTQYF. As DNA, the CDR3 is TGTGCCAGCAGTTTAAACAGACCAGATACGCAGTATTTT.